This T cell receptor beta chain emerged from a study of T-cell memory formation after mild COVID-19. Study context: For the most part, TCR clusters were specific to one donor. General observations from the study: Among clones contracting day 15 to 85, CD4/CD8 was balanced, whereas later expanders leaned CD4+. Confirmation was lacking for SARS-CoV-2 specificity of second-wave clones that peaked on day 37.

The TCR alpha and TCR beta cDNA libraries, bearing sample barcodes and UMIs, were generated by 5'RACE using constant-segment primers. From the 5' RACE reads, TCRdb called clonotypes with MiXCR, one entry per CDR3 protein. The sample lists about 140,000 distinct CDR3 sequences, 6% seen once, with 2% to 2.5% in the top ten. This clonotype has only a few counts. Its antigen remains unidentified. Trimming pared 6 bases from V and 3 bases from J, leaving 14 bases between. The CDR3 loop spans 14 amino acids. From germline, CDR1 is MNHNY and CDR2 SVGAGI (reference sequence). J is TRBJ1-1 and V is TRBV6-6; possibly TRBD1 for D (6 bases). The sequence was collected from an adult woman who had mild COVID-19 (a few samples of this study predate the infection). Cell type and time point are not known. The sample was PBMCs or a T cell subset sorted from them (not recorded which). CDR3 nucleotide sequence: TGTGCCAGCAGCTACAACAGGGCGGACACTGAAGCTTTCTTT. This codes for CASSYNRADTEAFF.